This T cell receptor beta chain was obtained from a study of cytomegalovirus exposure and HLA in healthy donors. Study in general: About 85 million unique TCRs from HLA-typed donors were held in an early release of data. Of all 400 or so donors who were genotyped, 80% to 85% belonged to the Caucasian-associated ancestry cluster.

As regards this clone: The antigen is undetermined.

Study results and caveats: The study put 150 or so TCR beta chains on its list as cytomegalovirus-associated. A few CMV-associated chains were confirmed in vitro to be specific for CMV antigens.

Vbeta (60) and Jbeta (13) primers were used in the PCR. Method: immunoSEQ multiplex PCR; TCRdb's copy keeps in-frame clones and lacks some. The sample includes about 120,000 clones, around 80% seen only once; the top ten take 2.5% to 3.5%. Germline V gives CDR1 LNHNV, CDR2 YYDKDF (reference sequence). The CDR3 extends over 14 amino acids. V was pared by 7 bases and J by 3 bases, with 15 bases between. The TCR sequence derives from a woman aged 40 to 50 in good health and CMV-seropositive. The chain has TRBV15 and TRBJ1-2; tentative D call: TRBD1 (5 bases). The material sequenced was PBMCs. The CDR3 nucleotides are TGTGCCACCAAGCCCTCGGACACGGACTATGGCTACACCTTC. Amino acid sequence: CATKPSDTDYGYTF.